This T cell receptor (beta chain) was found in a study of Graves' ophthalmopathy and Graves' hyperthyroidism. RNA served as the template for amplifying TCR beta CDR3 regions. HTBI primers served in a first-round RT-PCR, which a second-round multiplex PCR followed. TCRdb recomputed calls from the multiplex PCR reads with MiXCR, one row per CDR3 protein. The table has 580,000 or so distinct CDR3 sequences, about two fifths seen once. Clinicians diagnosed using symptoms, serum thyroxine, TRAb, thyroid ultrasound and orbital computed tomography. This clonotype was seen at least ten times. The sample consisted of peripheral blood or thyroid tissue (not recorded which). The sequence derives from an adult man with Graves' hyperthyroidism.

CDR3: CASSLGRMGEKLFF. CDR3 bases: TGTGCCAGCAGCTTAGGGAGAATGGGTGAAAAACTGTTTTTT. V gene TRBV13 combines with J gene TRBJ1-4; D gene ambiguous. The CDR3 length is 14 residues. Germline V gene sequence: CDR1 PRHDT, CDR2 FYEKMQ (reference sequence). The germline V and J ends were trimmed by 0 bases and 7 bases, with 9 bases remaining between them. The variable domain in full, completed from reference TRBV13 and TRBJ1-4, reads AAGVIQSPRHLIKEKRETATLKCYPIPRHDTVYWYQQGPGQDPQFLISFYEKMQSDKGSIPDRFSAQQFSDYHSELNMSSLELGDSALYFCASSLGRMGEKLFFGSGTQLSVL.